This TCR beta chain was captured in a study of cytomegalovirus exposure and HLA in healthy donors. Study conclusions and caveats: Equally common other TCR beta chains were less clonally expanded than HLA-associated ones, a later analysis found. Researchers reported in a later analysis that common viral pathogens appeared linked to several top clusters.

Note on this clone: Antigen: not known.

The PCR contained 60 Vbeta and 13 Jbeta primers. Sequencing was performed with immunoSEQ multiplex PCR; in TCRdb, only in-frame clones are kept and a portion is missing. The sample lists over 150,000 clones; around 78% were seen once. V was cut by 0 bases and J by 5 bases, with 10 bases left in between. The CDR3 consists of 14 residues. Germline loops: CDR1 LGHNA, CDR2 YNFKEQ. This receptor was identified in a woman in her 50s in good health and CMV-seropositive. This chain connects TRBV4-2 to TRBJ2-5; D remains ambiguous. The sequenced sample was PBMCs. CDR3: CASSQDSSVETQYF. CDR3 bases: TGTGCCAGCAGCCAAGATAGTAGTGTTGAGACCCAGTACTTC.